This TCR beta chain was sequenced for a study of cytomegalovirus exposure and HLA in healthy donors. TCRdb keeps only in-frame clones here, not all; method: immunoSEQ multiplex PCR. This table holds about 130,000 clones, 88% found once. Broader study findings: Researchers counted around 160 TCR beta chains as cytomegalovirus-associated. A subsequent analysis found that TCR clusters from the first cohort also tended to co-occur in the 110 or so validation repertoires, with under 95% of cluster scores above 0. Under in vitro conditions, a few CMV-associated chains were confirmed as specific for CMV antigens. Whilst most TCR sequences proved rare, a subset of public TCRs occurred across many donors.

This clone has only a few counts. Its antigen is not identified. Germline V gene sequence: CDR1 SNHLY, CDR2 FYNNEI. The ends lost 4 bases at V and 3 bases at J; junction bases unmatched: 2. The CDR3 spans 13 residues. Sequenced: PBMCs. The chain recombines TRBV2 with TRBJ2-7, with TRBD1 identical over 8 bases. The receptor comes from a man aged 25-45 years in good health and CMV-seronegative. CDR3 bases: TGTGCCAGCAGTGGTGGGACAGGCTACGAGCAGTACTTC. This sequence encodes CASSGGTGYEQYF. The full variable domain, rest sourced from reference TRBV2 and TRBJ2-7, is EPEVTQTPSHQVTQMGQEVILRCVPISNHLYFYWYRQILGQKVEFLVSFYNNEISEKSEIFDDQFSVERPDGSNFTLKIRSTKLEDSAMYFCASSGGTGYEQYFGPGTRLTVT.